This T cell receptor beta chain was sequenced during a study of shared clonotypes between healthy human individuals. Deep-level assay runs were performed. Produced via immunoSEQ multiplex PCR; TCRdb's table is partial and in-frame only. The data show 560,000 or so clones, 96% seen once. The naive CD8 population came from CD45RO-negative cells selected for CCR7, without terminally differentiated effector memory CD45RA+ cells. CDR1 and CDR2 (germline): LNHNV, YYDKDF (reference sequence). The CDR3 loop spans 16 amino acids. V lost 3 bases, J lost 1 base, and 15 bases lay in between. Source material: naive CD8+ T cells sorted from blood. The gene calls are TRBV15 and TRBJ1-2, with D possibly TRBD1 on 6 matching bases. The TCR sequence derives from a woman in her 30s in good health. CDR3 sequence: CATSRDSPGDNYGYTF. The CDR3, as DNA: TGTGCCACCAGCAGGGACAGCCCGGGGGATAACTATGGCTACACCTTC.